This TCR beta chain was recorded in a study of shared clonotypes between healthy human individuals. HIV-negative, healthy adults without recent acute infections or vaccinations were the donors. The CDR3 totals 14 residues. Per the germline V gene, CDR1 is PRHDT and CDR2 is FYEKMQ (reference sequence). The ends were cut back, 4 bases at V and 3 bases at J, with 10 bases in the middle. Produced via immunoSEQ multiplex PCR; TCRdb's table is partial and in-frame only. The table records 400,000 to 600,000 clones, about 75% of them present only once. Material for sequencing was PBMCs. The receptor comes from a woman between 40 and 50 years old in good health. Some clones in this sample may be carry-over from other donors' samples. The gene calls are TRBV13 and TRBJ2-1, with D possibly TRBD1 on 5 matching bases. The CDR3 is CASSSFDSYNEQFF. In DNA, the CDR3 is TGTGCCAGCAGCTCCTTTGACAGCTACAATGAGCAGTTCTTC.